The clone carrying this T cell receptor (beta chain) was seen just once. TCRdb ran MiXCR on the 5' RACE reads and lists one entry per CDR3 protein. The sample has around 310,000 distinct CDR3 sequences; approximately 9% are singletons. Trimming shortened V by 1 base and J by 7 bases, and 8 bases separated the two germline ends. Germline V gene data show CDR1 as LGHDT and CDR2 as YNNKEL (reference sequence). The CDR3 runs 13 residues. The entry originates in a study of T cells after yellow fever vaccination. The specimen comprised PBMCs, sampled on the day of the first yellow fever vaccination. The chain employs TRBV3-1 and TRBJ1-5, with a possible D match to TRBD1 (5 bases). The clonotype originates from a man between 18 and 29 years old who received the YFV17D yellow fever vaccine. CDR3 region: CASSQVEGQPQHF. In DNA, the CDR3 is TGTGCCAGCAGCCAAGTGGAGGGGCAGCCCCAGCATTTT.